The next 21 T cell receptor beta chains were all read from a single sample in a study of memory CD4+ T cells and cytomegalovirus serostatus. The assay was immunoSEQ multiplex PCR, and TCRdb's table has in-frame clones only and misses some. Among tens of thousands of clones listed, about three quarters were seen once. Single viable CD3+CD4+CD8-CD45RO+ cells were sorted as the memory CD4+ T cells. Material: memory CD4+ T cells from blood. All receptors come from an adult in good health and CMV-seropositive.

The V and J genes are TRBV11-2 and TRBJ2-1; D might be TRBD1 (5 bases). Trimming stripped 5 bases from V and 8 bases from J, with 7 bases between. Germline CDR1 and CDR2: SGHAT and FQNNGV. The CDR3 contains 11 residues. CDR3 loop: CASSVGDEQFF. The CDR3 DNA reads as TGTGCCAGCAGCGTAGGGGATGAGCAGTTCTTC.

The rearrangement links TRBV7-9 to TRBJ1-1, with D hard to call. V shed 5 bases and J shed 10 bases, with 17 bases lying between them. Germline V gene lookup returns CDR1 SEHNR and CDR2 FQNEAQ (reference sequence). CDR3 length: 13 residues. CDR3 residues: CASSASGGEVAFF. The CDR3 nucleotides are TGTGCCAGCAGCGCTAGTGGCGGGGAAGTAGCTTTCTTT.

This clone was counted a few times. This chain uses TRBV7-9 with TRBJ2-1, with TRBD2 identical over 7 bases. Germline CDR1 reads SEHNR; CDR2 reads FQNEAQ (reference sequence). CDR3 size: 15 residues. Trimming removed 4 bases from V and 7 bases from J; junction bases left unmatched: 10. CDR3 residues: CASSSVGGRGNEQFF. CDR3 DNA: TGTGCCAGCAGCTCAGTCGGCGGGAGAGGGAATGAGCAGTTCTTC.

Comment on this clone: In the same sample, other DNA sequences code for this CDR3. The chain is built from TRBV7-2 and TRBJ2-1; the D is unclear. The germline gives CDR1 SGHTA, CDR2 FQGNSA. The CDR3 consists of 12 residues. Trimming pared 2 bases from V and 8 bases from J, leaving 7 bases between. DNA of the CDR3: TGTGCCAGCAGCTTAACCGCCCATGAGCAGTTCTTC. It encodes CASSLTAHEQFF.

This chain joins TRBV7-2 and TRBJ2-1; D gene unclear. The CDR3 sequence is 12 residues long. The germline CDR1 and CDR2 sequences are SGHTA and FQGNSA. V was cut by 7 bases and J by 4 bases, with 8 bases left in between. The CDR3 protein is CASKQSYNEQFF. The DNA for the CDR3 is TGTGCCAGCAAACAGAGTTACAATGAGCAGTTCTTC.

This clone was seen more than once but under ten times. J is TRBJ2-7 and V is TRBV30; 7 nucleotides line up with TRBD1. This CDR3 has 14 residues. The ends lost 2 bases at V and 3 bases at J; junction bases unmatched: 7. The germline gives CDR1 GTSNPN, CDR2 SVGIG (reference sequence). The CDR3 DNA follows: TGTGCCTGGAGTACCCGGGACAGACGCTACGAGCAGTACTTC. Encoded protein: CAWSTRDRRYEQYF.

The gene calls are TRBV7-2 and TRBJ2-5; D might be TRBD1 (6 bases). The CDR3 has 14 residues. Germline V gene data show CDR1 as SGHTA and CDR2 as FQGNSA. Trimming took 4 bases from V and 3 from J, leaving 12 bases between them. In DNA form, the CDR3 reads TGTGCCAGCAGCTGGCAGGGGTCCGAAGAGACCCAGTACTTC. Residues: CASSWQGSEETQYF.

The chain recombines TRBV7-2 with TRBJ2-1, with D possibly being TRBD2 (5 bases). CDR1 is SGHTA, CDR2 FQGNSA, per germline. The CDR3 covers 15 residues. V lost 4 bases and J 6 bases, leaving 16 bases between the germline ends. The CDR3 sequence is CASSSGFPTFNEQFF. CDR3 bases: TGTGCCAGCAGCTCGGGATTTCCGACCTTCAATGAGCAGTTCTTC.

The rearrangement links TRBV2 to TRBJ2-6; D is uncertain. Germline CDR1 reads SNHLY; CDR2 reads FYNNEI. V was clipped by 9 bases and J by 4 bases, with 7 bases between them. The CDR3 is made up of 12 amino acids. The CDR3 DNA sequence: TGTGCCAGGGCGGACGGGGCCAACGTCCTGACTTTC. Encoded protein: CARADGANVLTF.

The chain employs TRBV5-4 and TRBJ2-2; 7 bases align to TRBD2. Trimming at V came to 1 base and at J to 7 bases, leaving 16 bases not matched to a gene. The CDR3 is 18 residues long. Germline lookup yields CDR1 SGHNT and CDR2 YYREEE (reference sequence). This CDR3 is CASSLYTGGGVGIGELFF. The CDR3 DNA sequence: TGTGCCAGCAGCTTGTATACGGGCGGGGGAGTTGGTATCGGGGAGCTGTTTTTT.

The V gene is TRBV19, the J gene TRBJ2-6, with D maybe TRBD2 (5 bases). Germline V gene lookup returns CDR1 LNHDA and CDR2 SQIVND (reference sequence). Trimming shortened V by 7 bases and J by 0 bases, and 10 bases separated the two germline ends. This CDR3 contains 15 residues. The CDR3: CASTHGDSGANVLTF. The CDR3 nucleotides read TGTGCCAGTACCCACGGGGACTCTGGGGCCAACGTCCTGACTTTC.

The gene calls are TRBV2 and TRBJ1-2; a weak D match, TRBD1 (6 bases). With 4 bases removed from V and 5 bases from J, the gap between germline ends came to 11 bases. The CDR3 extends over 13 amino acids. CDR1 is SNHLY and CDR2 is FYNNEI in the germline V gene. The CDR3 region has the DNA TGTGCCAGCAGTGTACTGGACAGATATGGCTACACCTTC. Amino acid sequence: CASSVLDRYGYTF.

This clone has a handful of counts. The CDR3 DNA reads TGTGCCAGCAGCTTGGCGGCCATCGGACAGGCCAGGGGGACCCAGTACTTC. It codes for CASSLAAIGQARGTQYF. The J gene is TRBJ2-5, the V gene TRBV5-5; 7 positions agree with TRBD1. This CDR3 is 17 amino acids long. The germline V gene encodes CDR1 SGHKS and CDR2 YYEKEE (reference sequence). V lost 0 bases and J lost 7; bases outside the gene matches: 15. Supplemented by reference TRBV5-5 and TRBJ2-5, the full variable domain reads DAGVTQSPTHLIKTRGQQVTLRCSPISGHKSVSWYQQVLGQGPQFIFQYYEKEERGRGNFPDRFSARQFPNYSSELNVNALLLGDSALYLCASSLAAIGQARGTQYFGPGTRLLVL.

The CDR3 region has the DNA TGTGCCAGCTGCGCGGGGGCCTTGAACACTGAAGCTTTCTTT. As protein: CASCAGALNTEAFF. The V call is TRBV28, the J call TRBJ1-1; D may be TRBD1 (6 bases). Trimming took 8 bases from V and 0 from J, leaving 13 bases between them. Germline CDR1 is MDHEN and CDR2 is SYDVKM. The CDR3 consists of 14 residues.

This chain's CDR3 is CASRLAGGTDTQYF. For the CDR3, the DNA is TGTGCCAGCAGACTAGCGGGAGGTACAGATACGCAGTATTTT. The J gene is TRBJ2-3, the V gene TRBV6-4; 12 bases fit TRBD2. The CDR3 spans 14 residues. Germline V lookup: CDR1 MRHNA, CDR2 SNTAGT. V was pared by 6 bases and J by 3 bases, with 1 base of the junction left unmatched.

This chain joins TRBV5-1 and TRBJ2-3, with a tentative D call TRBD2 (5 bases). CDR1 SGHRS and CDR2 YFSETQ come from the germline V gene. Deletions cut 2 bases from V and 2 bases from J, with 6 bases between. There are 13 residues in the CDR3. In DNA, the CDR3 is TGCGCCAGCAGCTTTCGGGACACAGATACGCAGTATTTT. Protein product: CASSFRDTDTQYF.

This clone was seen only a few times. Other nucleotide sequences from this sample produce the same CDR3. The chain employs TRBV7-9 and TRBJ1-5; TRBD1 matches 9 bases. V gave up 3 bases and J gave up 7 bases; unmatched junction bases: 4. The CDR3 has 14 amino acids. The germline gives CDR1 SEHNR, CDR2 FQNEAQ (reference sequence). CDR3 sequence reads: CASSLGQGGQPQHF. In DNA form, the CDR3 reads TGTGCCAGCAGCTTGGGACAGGGAGGACAGCCCCAGCATTTT.

The chain carries TRBV11-1 and TRBJ2-1; 8 positions agree with TRBD1. The V gene's germline CDR1 is SGHAT and CDR2 FQDESV (reference sequence). The CDR3 length is 15 residues. The junction had 6 bases not matched to a gene; V was cut back by 5 bases and J by 3 bases. The DNA for the CDR3 is TGTGCCAGCAGCCTCGACAGGGGTCTCTACAATGAGCAGTTCTTC. It specifies CASSLDRGLYNEQFF.

The chain recombines TRBV11-2 with TRBJ2-1; 7 bases fit TRBD2. The germline CDR1 and CDR2 sequences are SGHAT and FQNNGV. This CDR3 spans 15 amino acids. Trimming took 5 bases from V and 8 from J; bases not matched to a gene: 12. The CDR3 sequence is CASSLVGGGVDEQFF. CDR3 in DNA: TGTGCCAGCAGCCTGGTTGGGGGAGGGGTGGATGAGCAGTTCTTC.

The chain recombines TRBV18 with TRBJ2-3; weak D call: TRBD1 (5 bases). Per germline, CDR1 KGHSH and CDR2 LQKENI. Between the trimmed V and J ends, which lost 6 bases and 4 bases, there was a span of 8 bases. The CDR3 contains 12 residues. CDR3 protein: CASSQGPDTQYF. CDR3 nucleotides: TGTGCCAGCTCCCAGGGTCCAGATACGCAGTATTTT.

The chain joins TRBV9 to TRBJ2-7; 7 bases are shared with TRBD1. V shed 3 bases and J 6 bases; nucleotides not matched to a gene: 30. The CDR3 is 21 residues long. From germline, CDR1 is SGDLS and CDR2 YYNGEE. CDR3 bases: TGTGCCAGCAGCGCACACACCGGGCCAAACAACGTGGGGCCATACAGGGGCGAGCAGTACGTC. Translated: CASSAHTGPNNVGPYRGEQYV.